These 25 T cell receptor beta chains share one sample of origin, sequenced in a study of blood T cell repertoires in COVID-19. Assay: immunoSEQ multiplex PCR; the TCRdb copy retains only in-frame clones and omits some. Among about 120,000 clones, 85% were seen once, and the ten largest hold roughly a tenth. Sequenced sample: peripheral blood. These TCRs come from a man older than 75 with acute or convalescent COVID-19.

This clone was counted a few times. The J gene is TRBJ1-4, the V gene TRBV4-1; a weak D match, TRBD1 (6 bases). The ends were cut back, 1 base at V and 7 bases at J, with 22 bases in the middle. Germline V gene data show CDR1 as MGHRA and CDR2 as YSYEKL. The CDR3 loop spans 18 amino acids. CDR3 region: CASSQGLPHRARGEKLFF. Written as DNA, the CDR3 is TGCGCCAGCAGCCAAGGCCTTCCCCACAGGGCAAGGGGTGAAAAACTGTTTTTT.

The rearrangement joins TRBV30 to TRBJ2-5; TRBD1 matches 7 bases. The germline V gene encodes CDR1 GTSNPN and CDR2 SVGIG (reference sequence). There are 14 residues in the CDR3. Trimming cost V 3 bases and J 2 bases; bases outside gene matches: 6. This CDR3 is CAWRGQKYQETQYF. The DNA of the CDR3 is TGTGCCTGGAGGGGACAGAAATATCAAGAGACCCAGTACTTC.

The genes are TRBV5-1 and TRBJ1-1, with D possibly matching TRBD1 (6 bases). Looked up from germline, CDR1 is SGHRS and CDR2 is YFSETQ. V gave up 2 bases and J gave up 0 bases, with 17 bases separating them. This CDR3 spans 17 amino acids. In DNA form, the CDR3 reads TGCGCCAGCAGCTTAACCTCCGGACAGATTATGAACACTGAAGCTTTCTTT. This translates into CASSLTSGQIMNTEAFF.

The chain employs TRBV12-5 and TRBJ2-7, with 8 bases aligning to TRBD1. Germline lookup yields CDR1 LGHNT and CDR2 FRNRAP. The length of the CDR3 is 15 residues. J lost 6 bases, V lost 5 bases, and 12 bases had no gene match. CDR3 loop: CASGPSRTGIGEQYF. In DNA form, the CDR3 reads TGTGCTAGTGGTCCCTCGAGGACAGGGATAGGCGAGCAGTACTTC.

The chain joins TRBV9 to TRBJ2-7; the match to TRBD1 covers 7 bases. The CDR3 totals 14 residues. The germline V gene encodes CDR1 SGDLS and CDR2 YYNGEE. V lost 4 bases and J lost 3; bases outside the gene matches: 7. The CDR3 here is CASSTGQAVYEQYF. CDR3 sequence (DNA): TGTGCCAGCAGCACAGGACAGGCGGTCTACGAGCAGTACTTC.

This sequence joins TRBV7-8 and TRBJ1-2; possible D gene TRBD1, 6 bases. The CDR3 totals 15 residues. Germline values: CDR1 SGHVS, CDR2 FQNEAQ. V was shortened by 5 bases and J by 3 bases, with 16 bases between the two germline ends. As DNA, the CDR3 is TGTGCCAGCAGCCCTGGGGGCACGGCCGACTATGGCTACACCTTC. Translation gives CASSPGGTADYGYTF.

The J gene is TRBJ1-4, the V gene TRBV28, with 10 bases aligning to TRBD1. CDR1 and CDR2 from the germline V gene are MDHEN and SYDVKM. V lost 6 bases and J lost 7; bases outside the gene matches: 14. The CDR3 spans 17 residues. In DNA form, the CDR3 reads TGTGCCAGCAGACTTCGGACAGGGGGGAGTGAGGGTGAAAAACTGTTTTTT. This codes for CASRLRTGGSEGEKLFF. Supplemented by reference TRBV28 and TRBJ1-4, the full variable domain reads DVKVTQSSRYLVKRTGEKVFLECVQDMDHENMFWYRQDPGLGLRLIYFSYDVKMKEKGDIPEGYSVSREKKERFSLILESASTNQTSMYLCASRLRTGGSEGEKLFFGSGTQLSVL.

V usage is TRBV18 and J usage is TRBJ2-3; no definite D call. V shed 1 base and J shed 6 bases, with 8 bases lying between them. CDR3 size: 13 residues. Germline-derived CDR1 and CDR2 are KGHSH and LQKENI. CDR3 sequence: CASSPLAGDTQYF. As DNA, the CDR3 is TGTGCCAGCTCACCACTAGCCGGGGATACGCAGTATTTT.

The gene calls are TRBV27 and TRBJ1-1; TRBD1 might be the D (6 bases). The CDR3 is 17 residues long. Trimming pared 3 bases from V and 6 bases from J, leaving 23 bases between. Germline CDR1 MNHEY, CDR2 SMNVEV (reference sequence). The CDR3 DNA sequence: TGTGCCAGCAGTTTGTTACAGGGAGGGAAAAAGGTATCTGAAGCTTTCTTT. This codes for CASSLLQGGKKVSEAFF.

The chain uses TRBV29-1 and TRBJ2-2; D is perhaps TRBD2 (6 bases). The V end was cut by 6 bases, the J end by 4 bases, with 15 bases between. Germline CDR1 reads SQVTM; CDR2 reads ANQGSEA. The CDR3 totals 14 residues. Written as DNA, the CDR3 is TGCAGCGTGGATACTAGCCCGAGCACCGGGGAGCTGTTTTTT. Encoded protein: CSVDTSPSTGELFF.

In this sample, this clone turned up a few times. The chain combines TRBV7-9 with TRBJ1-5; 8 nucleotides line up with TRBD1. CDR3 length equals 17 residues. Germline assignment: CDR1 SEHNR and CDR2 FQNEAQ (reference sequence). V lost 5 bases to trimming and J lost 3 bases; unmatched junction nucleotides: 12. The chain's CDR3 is CASSAWTGWEYNQPQHF. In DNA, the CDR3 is TGTGCCAGCAGCGCTTGGACAGGGTGGGAGTACAATCAGCCCCAGCATTTT.

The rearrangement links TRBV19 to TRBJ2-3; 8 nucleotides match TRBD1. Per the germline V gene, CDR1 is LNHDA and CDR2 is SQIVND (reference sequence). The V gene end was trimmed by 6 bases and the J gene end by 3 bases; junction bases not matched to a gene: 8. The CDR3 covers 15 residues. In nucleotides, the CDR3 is TGTGCCAGTAGGACTACAGGGGGTGGTACAGATACGCAGTATTTT. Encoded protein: CASRTTGGGTDTQYF.

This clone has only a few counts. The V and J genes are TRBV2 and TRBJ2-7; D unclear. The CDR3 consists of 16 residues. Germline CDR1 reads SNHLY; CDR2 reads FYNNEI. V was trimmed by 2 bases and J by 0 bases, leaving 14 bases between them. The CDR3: CASSESSAASSYEQYF. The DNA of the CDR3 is TGTGCCAGCAGTGAATCCTCGGCAGCGAGCTCCTACGAGCAGTACTTC.

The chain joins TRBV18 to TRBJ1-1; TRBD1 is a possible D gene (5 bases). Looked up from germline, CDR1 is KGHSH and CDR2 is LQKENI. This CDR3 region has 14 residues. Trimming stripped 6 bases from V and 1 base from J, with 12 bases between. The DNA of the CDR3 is TGTGCCAGCTCCCTCGACAGCTGGAACACTGAAGCTTTCTTT. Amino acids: CASSLDSWNTEAFF.

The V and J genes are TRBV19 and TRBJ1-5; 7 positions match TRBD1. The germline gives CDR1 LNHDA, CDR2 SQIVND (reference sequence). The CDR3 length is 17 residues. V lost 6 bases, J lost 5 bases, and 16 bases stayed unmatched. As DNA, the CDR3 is TGTGCCAGTAGGAGAGGGGCCAGACAGGGAGTCGATCAGCCCCAGCATTTT. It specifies CASRRGARQGVDQPQHF.

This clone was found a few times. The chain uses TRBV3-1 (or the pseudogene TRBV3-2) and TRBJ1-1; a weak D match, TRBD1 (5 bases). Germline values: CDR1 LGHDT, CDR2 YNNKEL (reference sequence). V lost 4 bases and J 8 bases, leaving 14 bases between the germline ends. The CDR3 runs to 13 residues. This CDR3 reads CASSLVGGKEAFF. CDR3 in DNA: TGTGCCAGCAGCCTCGTCGGGGGTAAGGAAGCTTTCTTT.

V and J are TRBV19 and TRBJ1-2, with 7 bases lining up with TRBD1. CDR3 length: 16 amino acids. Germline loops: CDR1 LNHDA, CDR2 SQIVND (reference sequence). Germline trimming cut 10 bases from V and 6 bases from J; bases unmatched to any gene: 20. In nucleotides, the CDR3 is TGTGCCACGTACCTGAGGGGGCGCGGGAAAGGGGATGGCTACACCTTC. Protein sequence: CATYLRGRGKGDGYTF.

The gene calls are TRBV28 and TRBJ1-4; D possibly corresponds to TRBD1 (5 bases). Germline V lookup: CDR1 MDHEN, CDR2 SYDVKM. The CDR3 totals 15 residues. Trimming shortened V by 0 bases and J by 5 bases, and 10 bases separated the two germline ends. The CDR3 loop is CASSLWGGTNEKLFF. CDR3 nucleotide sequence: TGTGCCAGCAGTTTATGGGGAGGGACGAATGAAAAACTGTTTTTT.

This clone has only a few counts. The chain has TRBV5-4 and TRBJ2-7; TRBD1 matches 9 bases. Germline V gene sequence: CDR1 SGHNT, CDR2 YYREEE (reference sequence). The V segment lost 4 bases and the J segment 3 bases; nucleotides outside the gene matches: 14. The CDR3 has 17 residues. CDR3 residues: CASSRGQGGQKNYEQYF. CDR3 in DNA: TGTGCCAGCAGCCGGGGACAGGGAGGGCAGAAGAACTACGAGCAGTACTTC.

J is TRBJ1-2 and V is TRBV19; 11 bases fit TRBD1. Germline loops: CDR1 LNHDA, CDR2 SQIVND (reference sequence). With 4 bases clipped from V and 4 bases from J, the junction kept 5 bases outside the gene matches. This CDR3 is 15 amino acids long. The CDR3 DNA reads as TGTGCCAGTAGTAATGTTGGACAGGGGGCCTATGGCTACACCTTC. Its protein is CASSNVGQGAYGYTF.

The CDR3 reads CASSSQGNSNQPQHF. The CDR3 nucleotides are TGTGCCAGCAGCTCACAGGGTAATAGCAATCAGCCCCAGCATTTT. The rearrangement links TRBV5-5 to TRBJ1-5; D perhaps matches TRBD1 (6 bases). The CDR3 runs to 15 residues. The germline CDR1 and CDR2 sequences are SGHKS and YYEKEE (reference sequence). Trimming took 3 bases from V and 0 from J, leaving 10 bases between them.

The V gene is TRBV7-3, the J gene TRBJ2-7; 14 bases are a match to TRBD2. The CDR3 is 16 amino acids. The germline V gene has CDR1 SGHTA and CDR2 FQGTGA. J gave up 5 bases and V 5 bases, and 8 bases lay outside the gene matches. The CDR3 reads CASSPGLAGDGDEQYF. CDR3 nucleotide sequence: TGTGCCAGCAGCCCGGGACTAGCGGGAGATGGCGACGAGCAGTACTTC. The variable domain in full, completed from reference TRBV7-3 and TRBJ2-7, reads GAGVSQTPSNKVTEKGKYVELRCDPISGHTALYWYRQSLGQGPEFLIYFQGTGAADDSGLPNDRFFAVRPEGSVSTLKIQRTERGDSAVYLCASSPGLAGDGDEQYFGPGTRLTVT.

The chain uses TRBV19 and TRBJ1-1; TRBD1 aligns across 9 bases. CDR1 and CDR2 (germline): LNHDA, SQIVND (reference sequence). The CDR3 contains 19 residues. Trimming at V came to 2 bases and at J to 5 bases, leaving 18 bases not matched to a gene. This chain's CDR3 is CASSIRIAGQGYSGTEAFF. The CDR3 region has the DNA TGTGCCAGTAGTATAAGGATAGCGGGACAGGGATATTCGGGTACTGAAGCTTTCTTT.

The CDR3: CASSLADGRGGREKTQYF. The CDR3 DNA follows: TGCGCCAGCAGCTTGGCCGATGGGCGGGGGGGCCGAGAAAAGACCCAGTACTTC. This chain connects TRBV5-1 to TRBJ2-5, with 9 nucleotides matching TRBD2. Germline assignment: CDR1 SGHRS and CDR2 YFSETQ. V was clipped by 0 bases and J by 6 bases; unmatched bases: 15. The CDR3 extends over 18 amino acids.

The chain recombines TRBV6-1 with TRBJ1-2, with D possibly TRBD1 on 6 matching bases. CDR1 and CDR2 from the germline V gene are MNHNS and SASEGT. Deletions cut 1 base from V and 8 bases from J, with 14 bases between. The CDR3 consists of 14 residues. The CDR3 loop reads CASSEDRVSIGYTF. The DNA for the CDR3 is TGTGCCAGCAGTGAAGACAGGGTCTCCATCGGCTACACCTTC.